The rows below give T cell receptor beta chains drawn from one sample of a study of CXCR3-negative and CXCR3-positive naive CD8 T cells. TCRdb reprocessed the 5' RACE reads, with one entry per CDR3 protein and no DNA. The sample totals over 35,000 distinct CDR3 sequences. Sequencing was carried out using naive CXCR3- CD8+ T cells from blood. These receptors were obtained from a human donor in good health. Some clones in this sample may be carry-over from other donors' samples. Each CDR3 is given with its conserved first and last residue.

V gene	J gene	CDR3 length	CDR3 protein
TRBV12-3/TRBV12-4	TRBJ2-1	15	CASSLGVGEWNEQFF
TRBV7-3	TRBJ1-1	13	CASSFEVNTEAFF
TRBV25-1	TRBJ2-7	16	CASSGRTGRASYEQYF
TRBV28	TRBJ2-7	14	CASSLVRGVYEQYF
TRBV27	TRBJ2-7	16	CASSLSAGTYSYEQYF
TRBV3-1	TRBJ1-1	15	CASSLVGLSGDVAFF
TRBV20-1	TRBJ1-1	15	CSARVPQGGWAEAFF
TRBV4-3	TRBJ2-1	15	CASSQGTGGYNEQFF
TRBV5-1	TRBJ2-1	13	CASSSTGSGEQFF
TRBV27	TRBJ2-1	12	CAITGLNNEQFF
TRBV28	TRBJ2-7	20	CASSLKAPGTIRGTKYEQYF
TRBV7-6	TRBJ2-2	15	CASRVGAIPTGELFF
TRBV7-3	TRBJ2-1	13	CASSWQGADEQFF
TRBV13	TRBJ2-1	17	CASSMGLAGTSYNEQFF
TRBV29-1	TRBJ2-7	11	CSASGIYEQYF
TRBV28	TRBJ2-7	14	CASTLTARVHEQYF
TRBV9	TRBJ1-5	15	CASSPWDRAGQPQHF
TRBV3-1	TRBJ2-1	15	CASSQDPSRNREQFF
TRBV12-3/TRBV12-4	TRBJ2-7	14	CASSFWGQVDEQYF
TRBV6-4	TRBJ2-4	11	CASSDDHIQYF
TRBV20-1	TRBJ2-1	15	CSASGLAGVYNEQFF
TRBV28	TRBJ2-1	16	CASSLFQGGKYNEQFF
TRBV28	TRBJ2-7	13	CASSQTDVGEQYF
TRBV5-1	TRBJ1-1	15	CASSRDRATNTEAFF
TRBV21-1	TRBJ2-5	14	CASSSYRDWETQYF
TRBV25-1	TRBJ2-7	14	CASSGTGSFNEQYF
TRBV28	TRBJ2-3	15	CAILSGRALGDTQYF
TRBV12-3/TRBV12-4	TRBJ2-5	15	CASRPEPGQAETQYF
TRBV5-1	TRBJ2-5	13	CASSLGVQETQYF